The rows below give T cell receptor beta chains drawn from one sample of a study of technical replicates of blood from several donors. The data were produced by immunoSEQ multiplex PCR, yet TCRdb's version contains in-frame clones alone and is incomplete. In the table there are 76,000 or so clones, over 75% of which are singletons. Sample: T cells isolated from PBMCs. These TCRs come from a human donor in good health. Each CDR3 is given with its conserved first and last residue. Each record gives: V gene, D gene, clone size, J gene, CDR3 protein, CDR3 DNA. A D gene is named only where the DNA matches it firmly. The listing skips clone size in some rows; elsewhere it reads once, few, many or a size class.

v_gene: TRBV10-3
d_gene: TRBD2
abundance: .
j_gene: TRBJ2-3
CDR3aa: CAIREKTSGSEDTQYF
CDR3nt: TGTGCCATCAGGGAAAAGACTAGCGGGAGTGAGGATACGCAGTATTTT

v_gene: TRBV10-2
d_gene: .
abundance: .
j_gene: TRBJ1-5
CDR3aa: CASSRTAGEPQHF
CDR3nt: TGCGCCAGCAGTAGGACTGCTGGGGAGCCCCAGCATTTT

v_gene: TRBV28
d_gene: .
abundance: once
j_gene: TRBJ2-2
CDR3aa: CASRGGGNTGELFF
CDR3nt: TGTGCCAGCCGTGGCGGAGGGAACACCGGGGAGCTGTTTTTT

v_gene: TRBV5-1
d_gene: .
abundance: .
j_gene: TRBJ2-1
CDR3aa: CASSLAQGGHNEQFF
CDR3nt: TGCGCCAGCAGCTTGGCGCAGGGGGGCCACAATGAGCAGTTCTTC

v_gene: TRBV7-9
d_gene: .
abundance: .
j_gene: TRBJ2-1
CDR3aa: CASREIGEQFF
CDR3nt: TGTGCCAGCAGGGAAATCGGGGAGCAGTTCTTC

v_gene: TRBV18
d_gene: .
abundance: .
j_gene: TRBJ2-1
CDR3aa: CASSPLLAGSYNEQFF
CDR3nt: TGTGCCAGCTCACCACTTTTGGCGGGGTCCTACAATGAGCAGTTCTTC

v_gene: TRBV11-2
d_gene: .
abundance: once
j_gene: TRBJ2-7
CDR3aa: CASNRPGMAFYEQYF
CDR3nt: TGTGCCAGCAATCGCCCCGGGATGGCCTTCTACGAGCAGTACTTC

v_gene: TRBV5-5
d_gene: TRBD2
abundance: .
j_gene: TRBJ2-1
CDR3aa: CASSLSGTLYNEQFF
CDR3nt: TGTGCCAGCAGCCTTAGCGGGACTCTTTACAATGAGCAGTTCTTC

v_gene: TRBV7-9
d_gene: TRBD1
abundance: once
j_gene: TRBJ2-7
CDR3aa: CASSPRTGHIYEQYF
CDR3nt: TGTGCCAGCAGCCCGAGGACAGGCCATATCTACGAGCAGTACTTC

v_gene: TRBV29-1
d_gene: TRBD1
abundance: .
j_gene: TRBJ1-6
CDR3aa: CSARDSRGSPLHF
CDR3nt: TGCAGCGCCCGGGACAGTCGGGGTTCACCCCTCCACTTT

v_gene: TRBV7-9
d_gene: .
abundance: .
j_gene: TRBJ1-4
CDR3aa: CASSFRQDNEKLFF
CDR3nt: TGTGCCAGCAGCTTTAGACAGGATAATGAAAAACTGTTTTTT

v_gene: TRBV7-9
d_gene: .
abundance: .
j_gene: TRBJ2-2
CDR3aa: CASSLTGKGTGELFF
CDR3nt: TGTGCCAGCAGCCTCACAGGGAAGGGCACCGGGGAGCTGTTTTTT

v_gene: TRBV7-3
d_gene: .
abundance: few
j_gene: TRBJ2-5
CDR3aa: CASSRGGETQYF
CDR3nt: TGTGCCAGCAGCCGCGGCGGGGAGACCCAGTACTTC

v_gene: TRBV2
d_gene: .
abundance: .
j_gene: TRBJ1-5
CDR3aa: CASTEVEGDQPQHF
CDR3nt: TGTGCCAGCACTGAGGTGGAGGGCGATCAGCCCCAGCATTTT

v_gene: TRBV15
d_gene: .
abundance: .
j_gene: TRBJ2-7
CDR3aa: CATSDPGEQYF
CDR3nt: TGTGCCACCAGCGACCCGGGGGAGCAGTACTTC

v_gene: TRBV4-2
d_gene: .
abundance: .
j_gene: TRBJ1-2
CDR3aa: CASSQDGYMGARAYGYTF
CDR3nt: TGTGCCAGCAGCCAAGATGGCTATATGGGGGCGCGGGCCTATGGCTACACCTTC

v_gene: TRBV7-9
d_gene: TRBD2
abundance: .
j_gene: TRBJ2-7
CDR3aa: CASSLELAGAGEQYF
CDR3nt: TGTGCCAGCAGCTTAGAGTTAGCGGGAGCTGGAGAGCAGTACTTC

v_gene: TRBV7-3
d_gene: TRBD2
abundance: .
j_gene: TRBJ2-2
CDR3aa: CASSYSGGNTGELFF
CDR3nt: TGTGCCAGCAGCTATAGCGGGGGAAACACCGGGGAGCTGTTTTTT